This T cell receptor (beta chain) stems from a study of blood T cell repertoires in COVID-19. Study details: Nucleic acid was either cDNA or gDNA, and it came from T cells, B-cell-depleted T cells, or PBMCs.

In the authors' methods: By means of reference gene primer amplification, nucleated cell counts were estimated. Profiling relied on immunoSEQ multiplex PCR, and the TCRdb table lists in-frame clones only, not all of them. That table furnishes V, J and clone size, whereas the DNA furnished D and trimming. The sample comprises a few hundred thousand clones, about nine tenths of which are singletons, and over 0.7% rests with the top ten. This CDR3 has 15 residues. Deletions cut 1 base from V and 1 base from J, with 8 bases between. Germline values: CDR1 LNHDA, CDR2 SQIVND (reference sequence). The rearrangement joins TRBV19 to TRBJ2-1; D is uncertain. The clonotype originates from a middle-aged woman who had been exposed to COVID-19. The sample taken for sequencing was PBMCs or T cells enriched from blood (not recorded which). In nucleotides, the CDR3 is TGTGCCAGTAGTATAGTGGTGAGGTCCTACAATGAGCAGTTCTTC. This sequence encodes CASSIVVRSYNEQFF.